Following are 28 T cell receptor beta chains from one sample sequenced in a study of OX40 agonist ivuxolimab in advanced cancers. The protocol was immunoSEQ multiplex PCR, while the TCRdb copy is restricted to in-frame clones and leaves out a portion. The table lists 45,000 to 70,000 clones, about 82% of them singletons. The sequences come from CD4+ or CD8+ T cells sorted from blood, collected in a trial of the OX40 agonist ivuxolimab. These receptors originate from an adult with an advanced solid tumor such as melanoma, head and neck, liver or kidney cancer.

The genes are TRBV13 and TRBJ1-6; D remains ambiguous. The ends were cut back, 4 bases at V and 10 bases at J, with 11 bases in the middle. This CDR3 contains 13 residues. Per germline, CDR1 PRHDT and CDR2 FYEKMQ (reference sequence). CDR3 amino acids: CASSSSGGSPLHF. Written as DNA, the CDR3 is TGTGCCAGCAGCTCCTCCGGCGGCTCACCCCTCCACTTT.

The chain employs TRBV20-1 and TRBJ2-7; possibly TRBD1 for D (5 bases). Between the trimmed V and J ends, which lost 6 bases and 4 bases, there was a span of 10 bases. The CDR3 covers 11 residues. Per the germline V gene, CDR1 is DFQATT and CDR2 is SNEGSKA (reference sequence). Written as DNA, the CDR3 is TGCAGTGCAACACAGGCTTACGAGCAGTACTTC. Its translation is CSATQAYEQYF.

CDR3 bases: TGCAGTGCTAGGGGGGACTATGGCTACACCTTC. Protein: CSARGDYGYTF. This rearrangement joins TRBV20-1 to TRBJ1-2, with D perhaps TRBD1 (5 bases). Germline lookup yields CDR1 DFQATT and CDR2 SNEGSKA (reference sequence). The CDR3 runs to 11 residues. V was trimmed by 3 bases and J by 3 bases, leaving 5 bases between them.

This clone was found once. The V call is TRBV4-2, the J call TRBJ1-2; 8 nucleotides agree with TRBD1. Trimming at V came to 0 bases and at J to 6 bases, leaving 12 bases not matched to a gene. Germline V gene lookup returns CDR1 LGHNA and CDR2 YNFKEQ. This CDR3 has 17 amino acids. CDR3 sequence (DNA): TGTGCCAGCAGCCAAGACCCGTCGCGGGGACAGGCTCATGGCTACACCTTC. Translated, it gives CASSQDPSRGQAHGYTF.

This clone has a single count. Other nucleotide sequences from this sample produce the same CDR3. This chain links TRBV18 with TRBJ2-5; D gene unclear. Germline lookup yields CDR1 KGHSH and CDR2 LQKENI. The CDR3 contains 13 residues. The V and J ends lost 0 bases and 5 bases respectively, with 7 bases between them. CDR3 DNA sequence: TGTGCCAGCTCACCACCGCTAGGGGAGACCCAGTACTTC. Its protein product is CASSPPLGETQYF.

The CDR3 bases are TGTGCCAGCAGCGAGGGACAGGGGTATGGCTACACCTTC. It specifies CASSEGQGYGYTF. The chain combines TRBV11-2 with TRBJ1-2, with 10 nucleotides matching TRBD1. Per the germline V gene, CDR1 is SGHAT and CDR2 is FQNNGV. CDR3 length: 13 residues. Trimming took 5 bases from V and 5 from J; bases not matched to a gene: 2. Combining the CDR3 with reference TRBV11-2 and TRBJ1-2 gives the whole variable domain EAGVAQSPRYKIIEKRQSVAFWCNPISGHATLYWYQQILGQGPKLLIQFQNNGVVDDSQLPKDRFSAERLKGVDSTLKIQPAKLEDSAVYLCASSEGQGYGYTFGSGTRLTVV.

The chain uses TRBV19 and TRBJ1-2; 10 positions match TRBD1. The trim removed 5 bases at V and 3 bases at J, leaving 6 bases unmatched. The CDR3 loop spans 15 amino acids. CDR1 and CDR2 from the germline V gene are LNHDA and SQIVND (reference sequence). The CDR3 sequence: CASSSRTGGYYGYTF. The CDR3 coding sequence is TGTGCCAGTAGTTCCCGGACAGGGGGTTACTATGGCTACACCTTC. Filled out from reference TRBV19 and TRBJ1-2, the complete variable domain reads DGGITQSPKYLFRKEGQNVTLSCEQNLNHDAMYWYRQDPGQGLRLIYYSQIVNDFQKGDIAEGYSVSREKKESFPLTVTSAQKNPTAFYLCASSSRTGGYYGYTFGSGTRLTVV.

This chain connects TRBV27 to TRBJ2-3; 8 positions match TRBD1. The CDR3 length is 17 residues. J gave up 3 bases and V 3 bases, and 11 bases lay outside the gene matches. Germline CDR1 MNHEY, CDR2 SMNVEV (reference sequence). The CDR3 loop is CASSFLVGRGRTDTQYF. CDR3 DNA sequence: TGTGCCAGCAGTTTCCTGGTCGGCAGGGGGCGGACAGATACGCAGTATTTT.

The rearrangement uses TRBV6-1 and TRBJ2-2, with 8 bases lining up with TRBD1. J was trimmed by 3 bases and V by 7 bases; bases with no gene match: 4. The V gene's germline CDR1 is MNHNS and CDR2 SASEGT. The CDR3 has 14 amino acids. CDR3 residues: CASNDRGYTGELFF. CDR3 DNA sequence: TGTGCCAGCAATGACAGGGGATACACCGGGGAGCTGTTTTTT.

V is TRBV4-1 and J is TRBJ1-3; D ambiguous. The V end lost 2 bases, the J end lost 3 bases, and 14 bases lay between the germline ends. Per germline, CDR1 MGHRA and CDR2 YSYEKL. The CDR3 is 16 amino acids. The CDR3 sequence: CASSQRQGNFGNTIYF. CDR3 bases: TGCGCCAGCAGCCAAAGGCAAGGAAATTTTGGAAACACCATATATTTT.

This chain uses TRBV6-1 with TRBJ1-5; 8 positions agree with TRBD1. Trimming cost V 6 bases and J 4 bases; bases outside gene matches: 8. The CDR3 has 15 amino acids. Germline values: CDR1 MNHNS, CDR2 SASEGT. CDR3 nucleotide sequence: TGTGCCAGCAGCGACAGGGGTTATTTTAATCAGCCCCAGCATTTT. Its translation: CASSDRGYFNQPQHF.

This rearrangement joins TRBV25-1 to TRBJ1-3, with a tentative D call TRBD1 (6 bases). V was trimmed by 3 bases and J by 2 bases, leaving 17 bases between them. Germline CDR1 reads MGHDK; CDR2 reads SYGVNS. This CDR3 region has 17 residues. CDR3 coding DNA: TGTGCCAGCAGTGATATAGGCGCAGGGGCGACTGGAAACACCATATATTTT. Encoded protein: CASSDIGAGATGNTIYF.

This chain uses TRBV7-9 with TRBJ2-7; D may correspond to TRBD1 or TRBD2 (6 bases each). The length of the CDR3 is 13 residues. The germline V gene encodes CDR1 SEHNR and CDR2 FQNEAQ (reference sequence). The V end was cut by 1 base, the J end by 6 bases, with 10 bases between. In DNA, the CDR3 is TGTGCCAGCAGCTTAGTCGGGGGCAGCGAGCAGTACTTC. Protein sequence: CASSLVGGSEQYF.

The chain is built from TRBV11-2 and TRBJ1-1; D gene uncertain. V was shortened by 3 bases and J by 1 base, with 6 bases between the two germline ends. The CDR3 is made up of 13 amino acids. Germline CDR1 SGHAT, CDR2 FQNNGV. The CDR3 DNA sequence: TGTGCCAGCAGCTTGAACTCGAACACTGAAGCTTTCTTT. Encoded protein: CASSLNSNTEAFF. Full variable domain (outside the CDR3, taken from reference TRBV11-2 and TRBJ1-1): EAGVAQSPRYKIIEKRQSVAFWCNPISGHATLYWYQQILGQGPKLLIQFQNNGVVDDSQLPKDRFSAERLKGVDSTLKIQPAKLEDSAVYLCASSLNSNTEAFFGQGTRLTVV.

This chain links TRBV4-1 with TRBJ1-2, with 10 bases matching TRBD1. CDR1 and CDR2 (germline): MGHRA, YSYEKL. The trim removed 4 bases at V and 7 bases at J, leaving 12 bases unmatched. The CDR3 length is 16 residues. DNA of the CDR3: TGCGCCAGCAGCCGGGCTGCTGGGGACAGGGGACGTGGCTACACCTTC. Translation: CASSRAAGDRGRGYTF.

The chain links TRBV7-9 to TRBJ2-1, with D possibly TRBD1 on 6 matching bases. The CDR3 has 16 amino acids. CDR1 and CDR2 (germline): SEHNR, FQNEAQ (reference sequence). Trimming shortened V by 0 bases and J by 1 base, and 10 bases separated the two germline ends. Here the CDR3 DNA reads TGTGCCAGCAGCTTAGCAATGGGACAATCCTACAATGAGCAGTTCTTC. Residues: CASSLAMGQSYNEQFF.

Only one count was recorded for this clone. The chain has TRBV4-2 and TRBJ2-7; 9 bases are a match to TRBD1. Germline CDR1 LGHNA, CDR2 YNFKEQ. The trim removed 1 base at V and 4 bases at J, leaving 5 bases unmatched. The CDR3 totals 15 residues. The CDR3 bases are TGTGCCAGCAGCCAAGCCTGGGGGACAGGGTACGAGCAGTACTTC. Residues: CASSQAWGTGYEQYF.

The rearrangement uses TRBV11-2 and TRBJ1-3, with D perhaps TRBD1 (5 bases). V was cut by 5 bases and J by 4 bases, with 12 bases left in between. This CDR3 is 14 amino acids long. From germline, CDR1 is SGHAT and CDR2 FQNNGV. CDR3 nucleotides: TGTGCCAGCAGCCCGTGGGACGGAGGAAACACCATATATTTT. The encoded protein is CASSPWDGGNTIYF.

The rearrangement joins TRBV6-5 to TRBJ2-5, with TRBD2 matching 10 bases. Trimming cost V 6 bases and J 5 bases; bases outside gene matches: 6. Germline lookup yields CDR1 MNHEY and CDR2 SVGAGI. The CDR3 consists of 14 residues. This CDR3 is CASRSAGGPETQYF. The DNA of the CDR3 is TGTGCCAGCAGGTCAGCGGGGGGGCCGGAGACCCAGTACTTC.

V usage is TRBV7-2 and J usage is TRBJ1-2, with D hard to call. The CDR3 consists of 11 residues. Trimming cost V 4 bases and J 0 bases, with 0 bases left between them. Germline V gives CDR1 SGHTA, CDR2 FQGNSA. The CDR3 DNA follows: TGTGCCAGCAGCTCTAACTATGGCTACACCTTC. Encoded protein: CASSSNYGYTF.

V and J are TRBV5-1 and TRBJ1-2; 9 bases are a match to TRBD1. Germline V gene data show CDR1 as SGHRS and CDR2 as YFSETQ. Trimming took 0 bases from V and 7 from J; bases not matched to a gene: 10. The length of the CDR3 is 16 residues. CDR3 amino acids: CASSLAGGQGSPGYTF. The CDR3 DNA is TGCGCCAGCAGCTTGGCCGGGGGACAGGGCTCCCCTGGCTACACCTTC.

V and J are TRBV5-6 and TRBJ2-1; D is tentatively TRBD1 or TRBD2 (5 bases each). Germline V gives CDR1 SGHDT, CDR2 YYEEEE. The CDR3 spans 16 residues. Trimming shortened V by 0 bases and J by 6 bases, and 16 bases separated the two germline ends. CDR3 sequence reads: CASSLVVGAGRNEQFF. CDR3 nucleotides: TGTGCCAGCAGCTTGGTGGTGGGAGCAGGGCGCAATGAGCAGTTCTTC.

The chain recombines TRBV7-9 with TRBJ1-4; D is unresolved. The germline V and J ends were trimmed by 6 bases and 0 bases, with 5 bases remaining between them. CDR1 and CDR2 from the germline V gene are SEHNR and FQNEAQ (reference sequence). CDR3 length: 13 residues. The CDR3 loop reads CASRRATNEKLFF. Here the CDR3 DNA reads TGTGCCAGCAGGCGTGCAACTAATGAAAAACTGTTTTTT.

The rearrangement joins TRBV2 to TRBJ1-6, with D uncertain. Germline assignment: CDR1 SNHLY and CDR2 FYNNEI. This CDR3 is built from 15 residues. Trimming removed 2 bases at V and 9 bases at J, with 14 bases between. CDR3 in amino acids: CASSENESGISPLHF. As DNA, the CDR3 is TGTGCCAGCAGTGAAAACGAGAGTGGGATTTCACCCCTCCACTTT. The full variable domain, rest sourced from reference TRBV2 and TRBJ1-6, is EPEVTQTPSHQVTQMGQEVILRCVPISNHLYFYWYRQILGQKVEFLVSFYNNEISEKSEIFDDQFSVERPDGSNFTLKIRSTKLEDSAMYFCASSENESGISPLHFGNGTRLTVT.

The rearrangement links TRBV2 to TRBJ1-2; D is unresolved. Trimming cost V 3 bases and J 2 bases, with 4 bases left between them. The CDR3 length is 12 residues. Per the germline V gene, CDR1 is SNHLY and CDR2 is FYNNEI. The CDR3 nucleotides are TGTGCCAGCAGTGAGGGCAACTATGGCTACACCTTC. Protein product: CASSEGNYGYTF.

The J gene is TRBJ1-4, the V gene TRBV27; unclear D gene. The germline V gene encodes CDR1 MNHEY and CDR2 SMNVEV (reference sequence). Between the trimmed V and J ends, which lost 1 base and 5 bases, there was a span of 8 bases. The CDR3 covers 14 residues. The CDR3 is CASSLFRFNEKLFF. CDR3 DNA sequence: TGTGCCAGCAGTTTATTCAGATTCAATGAAAAACTGTTTTTT.

The chain links TRBV7-3 to TRBJ2-7; no definite D call. The CDR3 totals 13 residues. Germline lookup yields CDR1 SGHTA and CDR2 FQGTGA. Between the trimmed V and J ends, which lost 1 base and 4 bases, there was a span of 8 bases. CDR3 in DNA: TGTGCCAGCAGCTTAAATGGCGTGTACGAGCAGTACTTC. Its translation is CASSLNGVYEQYF.

The V and J genes are TRBV19 and TRBJ2-1, with TRBD1 matching over 8 bases. There are 17 residues in the CDR3. Germline assignment: CDR1 LNHDA and CDR2 SQIVND (reference sequence). The V segment lost 3 bases and the J segment 4 bases; nucleotides outside the gene matches: 11. The CDR3 DNA is TGTGCCAGTAGTATCTATCTAGGACAGGGTGGGTACAATGAGCAGTTCTTC. Translated: CASSIYLGQGGYNEQFF.